This T cell receptor (beta chain) was retrieved from a study of PD-L1 blockade in urothelial cancer. Germline-derived CDR1 and CDR2 are SGHAT and FQNNGV. Trimming took 2 bases from V and 5 from J; bases not matched to a gene: 8. The CDR3 covers 18 residues. TCRdb keeps only in-frame clones here, not all; method: immunoSEQ multiplex PCR. The table has under 100,000 clones, 90% seen once. As to time point: pretreatment peripheral blood. The chain has TRBV11-2 and TRBJ2-5; TRBD2 agrees at 16 bases. This sample comprised PBMCs, obtained around atezolizumab (anti-PD-L1) treatment. The clonotype was recovered from a man between 60 and 75 years old with urothelial cancer. The CDR3 protein is CASSLILGLAGGRETQYF. In DNA, the CDR3 is TGTGCCAGCAGCTTAATTCTGGGACTAGCGGGGGGGCGGGAGACCCAGTACTTC.